A selection of T cell receptor beta chains follows, all from one sample in a study of a mutant IDH1 vaccine in newly diagnosed glioma. This table comes from immunoSEQ multiplex PCR, and its TCRdb copy is limited to in-frame clones, with some not included. Among around 56,000 clones listed, about 81% were seen once. Antigens of these TCRs are unknown. The input for sequencing was PBMCs, taken from a glioma patient whose treatment included an IDH1 peptide vaccine. Receptor source: a woman between 40 and 55 years old with glioma. Some clones in this sample may be carry-over from other donors' samples. Both conserved end residues are part of each CDR3. D genes are given only for firm matches. A row's size may be missing; if present it is once, few, many or a size class.

NA	TRBV6-1	NA	TRBJ1-1	TGTGCCAGCAGGACCCAGGGGAACACTGAAGCTTTCTTT	CASRTQGNTEAFF
NA	TRBV5-6	NA	TRBJ2-2	TGTGCCAGCAACCTTGGGGGGTCGAACACCGGGGAGCTGTTTTTT	CASNLGGSNTGELFF
TRBD1	TRBV7-9	NA	TRBJ1-2	TGTGCCAGCAGCTTAGGAAAAGGGGACAGGGCCTCAGGGGACTATGGCTACACCTTC	CASSLGKGDRASGDYGYTF
NA	TRBV7-2	once	TRBJ2-6	TGTGCCAGCAGCTTAGTAGCGACAGCGTTCTCTGGGGCCAACGTCCTGACTTTC	CASSLVATAFSGANVLTF
NA	TRBV19	NA	TRBJ1-1	TGTGCCAGTAGTAGGGCGCCGGGTCCGAACACTGAAGCTTTCTTT	CASSRAPGPNTEAFF
NA	TRBV6-5	NA	TRBJ1-2	TGTGCCAGCAGTTACGGGCAGGGCGACTATGGCTACACCTTC	CASSYGQGDYGYTF
NA	TRBV2	NA	TRBJ2-1	TGTGCCAGCGGCGCGACCTACGAGCAGTTCTTC	CASGATYEQFF
NA	TRBV5-1	NA	TRBJ1-1	TGCGCCAGCAGCTTGGAACGTCCAGCCTGGAACACTGAAGCTTTCTTT	CASSLERPAWNTEAFF
NA	TRBV30	NA	TRBJ2-7	TGTGCCTGGAGCGTAGGTGAACAGGTCGGGCAGTACTTC	CAWSVGEQVGQYF
NA	TRBV5-5	once	TRBJ1-4	TGTGCCAGCAGCTTGACCCGGGGGGTTGGCGAAAAACTGTTTTTT	CASSLTRGVGEKLFF
TRBD1	TRBV7-9	NA	TRBJ1-1	TGTGCCAGCAGCTTAGAACAGGGGGTTTGGACTGAAGCTTTCTTT	CASSLEQGVWTEAFF
NA	TRBV29-1	NA	TRBJ2-7	TGCAGCGTCCGGGGATCGAACTACGAGCAGTACTTC	CSVRGSNYEQYF
NA	TRBV2	NA	TRBJ2-3	TGTGCCAGCAGTGCCGCGGGGTTCCCCACAGATACGCAGTATTTT	CASSAAGFPTDTQYF
NA	TRBV12-5	NA	TRBJ2-7	TGTGCTAGTGGACTTCCGTTAAGCTCCTACGAGCAGTACTTC	CASGLPLSSYEQYF
TRBD1	TRBV11-2	NA	TRBJ2-1	TGTGCCAGCAGCCCCCGGACAGGGGTTGAGCAGTTCTTC	CASSPRTGVEQFF
TRBD1	TRBV7-2	few	TRBJ2-6	TGTGCCAGCAGCACCCAGACAGGGTATTCTGGGGCCAACGTCCTGACTTTC	CASSTQTGYSGANVLTF
TRBD1	TRBV18	once	TRBJ1-1	TGTGCCAGCTCAGATCAGGGGGTCGGTAGTGAAGCTTTCTTT	CASSDQGVGSEAFF
TRBD1	TRBV7-9	NA	TRBJ1-1	TGTGCCAGCAGCTTAAGGACAGGGGGCACTGAAGCTTTCTTT	CASSLRTGGTEAFF
NA	TRBV10-3	few	TRBJ1-5	TGTGCCATCAATGAGGGATTCGGTCAGCCCCAGCATTTT	CAINEGFGQPQHF
NA	TRBV5-4	NA	TRBJ2-7	TGTGCCAGCAGCTTGTTAGCCGCGGGGGCCATCTCCTACGAGCAGTACTTC	CASSLLAAGAISYEQYF
TRBD1	TRBV19	NA	TRBJ1-5	TGTGCCAGTAGAGGACAGGATAAAACTGACCCGTCTAGCAATCAGCCCCAGCATTTT	CASRGQDKTDPSSNQPQHF
NA	TRBV9	few	TRBJ1-1	TGTGCCAGCAGCGTAGGCCAGGAGAACACTGAAGCTTTCTTT	CASSVGQENTEAFF
NA	TRBV14	NA	TRBJ2-1	TGTGCCAGCAGCCAGGCGACCTCTCGGGTGCAGTTCTTC	CASSQATSRVQFF
NA	TRBV5-1	few	TRBJ2-5	TGCGCCAGCAGCTTGAGACTACGAATCGGGACCCAGTACTTC	CASSLRLRIGTQYF
NA	TRBV10-3	NA	TRBJ1-4	TGTGCCATAAAAGCTGCAACTAATGAAAAACTGTTTTTT	CAIKAATNEKLFF
TRBD2	TRBV6-5	NA	TRBJ2-1	TGTGCCAGCATTCCTAGCGGGGGGGCACGAGAGCAGTTCTTC	CASIPSGGAREQFF
TRBD1	TRBV7-2	NA	TRBJ1-4	TGTGCCAGCAGCCGGGACAGGGTGGGGGAAAAACTGTTTTTT	CASSRDRVGEKLFF
NA	TRBV7-9	NA	TRBJ1-5	TGTGCCAGCAGCTCGGACAGTACTAATCAGCCCCAGCATTTT	CASSSDSTNQPQHF
NA	TRBV30	few	TRBJ1-1	TGTGCCTGGAGTGTAAAGCTTGGGGGGAACACTGAAGCTTTCTTT	CAWSVKLGGNTEAFF
NA	TRBV18	NA	TRBJ2-7	TGTGCCAGCTCACCAGGACCAGAGTACGAGCAGTACTTC	CASSPGPEYEQYF
NA	TRBV18	few	TRBJ2-5	TGTGCCAGCTCACCTCTAGCTGGTGAGACCCAGTACTTC	CASSPLAGETQYF
TRBD1	TRBV5-8	NA	TRBJ2-1	TGTGCCAGCAGCGTCGACAGGGGGGACGTCGATGAGCAGTTCTTC	CASSVDRGDVDEQFF
TRBD1	TRBV6-1	NA	TRBJ1-1	TGTGCCACCTCAGAGCCAGGGGGCTATACTGAAGCTTTCTTT	CATSEPGGYTEAFF
TRBD2	TRBV7-9	NA	TRBJ2-5	TGTGCCAGCAGCCCTCCGGGAGGGGTAGAGACCCAGTACTTC	CASSPPGGVETQYF
TRBD2	TRBV7-2	NA	TRBJ2-7	TGTGCCAGCAGCTTAGGACTAGCGTTCTACGAGCAGTACTTC	CASSLGLAFYEQYF
NA	TRBV6-5	NA	TRBJ2-5	TGTGCCAGCAGTTATCCAGAGGAAGAGACCCAGTACTTC	CASSYPEEETQYF
NA	TRBV29-1	NA	TRBJ2-1	TGCAGCGTGAGGACTGACCCCGCGAGAGGGGAGCAGTTCTTC	CSVRTDPARGEQFF
TRBD1	TRBV4-1	NA	TRBJ1-2	TGCGCCAGCAGCACCCGACGGGGGGACAGTGGGGCGGTTGACTATGGCTACACCTTC	CASSTRRGDSGAVDYGYTF
NA	TRBV19	NA	TRBJ2-3	TGTGCCAGTAGTATAGCTGGGGAGACGCAGTATTTT	CASSIAGETQYF
TRBD1	TRBV19	NA	TRBJ1-2	TGTGCCAGTAGTGGCAGGACAGGCCAAGCTAACTATGGCTACACCTTC	CASSGRTGQANYGYTF
NA	TRBV5-4	NA	TRBJ1-2	TGTGCCAGCAGCTTGGGGACAGCAACCTATGGCTACACCTTC	CASSLGTATYGYTF
NA	TRBV5-6	NA	TRBJ1-2	TGTGCCAGCAGGACTCTCGGGGCTGACCCCGGGACCTATGGCTACACCTTC	CASRTLGADPGTYGYTF
TRBD2	TRBV5-4	NA	TRBJ2-2	TGTGCCAGCAGCCCCCCGCGGGGGTTGACCGGGGAGCTGTTTTTT	CASSPPRGLTGELFF
NA	TRBV6-1	NA	TRBJ1-5	TGTGCCAGCAGAGTCTACGGGAGCAATCAGCCCCAGCATTTT	CASRVYGSNQPQHF
NA	TRBV7-9	once	TRBJ1-6	TGTGCCAGCAGCTGGAGTAATTCACCCCTCCACTTT	CASSWSNSPLHF
TRBD1	TRBV7-9	NA	TRBJ1-4	TGTGCCAGCAGCTTAGAAGGGGGCTGGGAAAAACTGTTTTTT	CASSLEGGWEKLFF
NA	TRBV12-5	NA	TRBJ2-5	TGTGCTAGTGGTTTGGGTTTACCCGAGACCCAGTACTTC	CASGLGLPETQYF
TRBD1	TRBV18	few	TRBJ1-1	TGTGCCAGCTCCCTGTCGACAGGGTTCCTCACTGAAGCTTTCTTT	CASSLSTGFLTEAFF
NA	TRBV10-2	large	TRBJ1-4	TGCGCCAGCAGTGTTGGACCTCAAAGTGTGTTTTTT	CASSVGPQSVFF
NA	TRBV5-4	once	TRBJ2-7	TGTGCCAGCAGCTTTGGCCTAGGCTACGAGCAGTACTTC	CASSFGLGYEQYF
NA	TRBV29-1	NA	TRBJ1-4	TGCAGCGTTGAAAGGGGAGGCGATGAAAAACTGTTTTTT	CSVERGGDEKLFF